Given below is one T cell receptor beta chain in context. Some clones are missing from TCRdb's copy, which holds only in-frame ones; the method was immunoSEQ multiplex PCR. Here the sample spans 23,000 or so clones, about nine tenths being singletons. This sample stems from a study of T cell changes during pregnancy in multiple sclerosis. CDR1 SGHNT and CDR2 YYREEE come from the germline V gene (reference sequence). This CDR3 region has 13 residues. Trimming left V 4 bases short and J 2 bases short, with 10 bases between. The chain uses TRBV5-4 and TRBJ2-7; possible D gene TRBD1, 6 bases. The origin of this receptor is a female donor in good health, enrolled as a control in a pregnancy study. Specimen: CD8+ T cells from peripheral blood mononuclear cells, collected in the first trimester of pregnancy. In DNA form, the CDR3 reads TGTGCCAGCAGCGGGGACAATCCCTACGAGCAGTACTTC. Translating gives CASSGDNPYEQYF. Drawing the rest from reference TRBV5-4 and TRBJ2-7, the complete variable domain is ETGVTQSPTHLIKTRGQQVTLRCSSQSGHNTVSWYQQALGQGPQFIFQYYREEENGRGNFPPRFSGLQFPNYSSELNVNALELDDSALYLCASSGDNPYEQYFGPGTRLTVT.